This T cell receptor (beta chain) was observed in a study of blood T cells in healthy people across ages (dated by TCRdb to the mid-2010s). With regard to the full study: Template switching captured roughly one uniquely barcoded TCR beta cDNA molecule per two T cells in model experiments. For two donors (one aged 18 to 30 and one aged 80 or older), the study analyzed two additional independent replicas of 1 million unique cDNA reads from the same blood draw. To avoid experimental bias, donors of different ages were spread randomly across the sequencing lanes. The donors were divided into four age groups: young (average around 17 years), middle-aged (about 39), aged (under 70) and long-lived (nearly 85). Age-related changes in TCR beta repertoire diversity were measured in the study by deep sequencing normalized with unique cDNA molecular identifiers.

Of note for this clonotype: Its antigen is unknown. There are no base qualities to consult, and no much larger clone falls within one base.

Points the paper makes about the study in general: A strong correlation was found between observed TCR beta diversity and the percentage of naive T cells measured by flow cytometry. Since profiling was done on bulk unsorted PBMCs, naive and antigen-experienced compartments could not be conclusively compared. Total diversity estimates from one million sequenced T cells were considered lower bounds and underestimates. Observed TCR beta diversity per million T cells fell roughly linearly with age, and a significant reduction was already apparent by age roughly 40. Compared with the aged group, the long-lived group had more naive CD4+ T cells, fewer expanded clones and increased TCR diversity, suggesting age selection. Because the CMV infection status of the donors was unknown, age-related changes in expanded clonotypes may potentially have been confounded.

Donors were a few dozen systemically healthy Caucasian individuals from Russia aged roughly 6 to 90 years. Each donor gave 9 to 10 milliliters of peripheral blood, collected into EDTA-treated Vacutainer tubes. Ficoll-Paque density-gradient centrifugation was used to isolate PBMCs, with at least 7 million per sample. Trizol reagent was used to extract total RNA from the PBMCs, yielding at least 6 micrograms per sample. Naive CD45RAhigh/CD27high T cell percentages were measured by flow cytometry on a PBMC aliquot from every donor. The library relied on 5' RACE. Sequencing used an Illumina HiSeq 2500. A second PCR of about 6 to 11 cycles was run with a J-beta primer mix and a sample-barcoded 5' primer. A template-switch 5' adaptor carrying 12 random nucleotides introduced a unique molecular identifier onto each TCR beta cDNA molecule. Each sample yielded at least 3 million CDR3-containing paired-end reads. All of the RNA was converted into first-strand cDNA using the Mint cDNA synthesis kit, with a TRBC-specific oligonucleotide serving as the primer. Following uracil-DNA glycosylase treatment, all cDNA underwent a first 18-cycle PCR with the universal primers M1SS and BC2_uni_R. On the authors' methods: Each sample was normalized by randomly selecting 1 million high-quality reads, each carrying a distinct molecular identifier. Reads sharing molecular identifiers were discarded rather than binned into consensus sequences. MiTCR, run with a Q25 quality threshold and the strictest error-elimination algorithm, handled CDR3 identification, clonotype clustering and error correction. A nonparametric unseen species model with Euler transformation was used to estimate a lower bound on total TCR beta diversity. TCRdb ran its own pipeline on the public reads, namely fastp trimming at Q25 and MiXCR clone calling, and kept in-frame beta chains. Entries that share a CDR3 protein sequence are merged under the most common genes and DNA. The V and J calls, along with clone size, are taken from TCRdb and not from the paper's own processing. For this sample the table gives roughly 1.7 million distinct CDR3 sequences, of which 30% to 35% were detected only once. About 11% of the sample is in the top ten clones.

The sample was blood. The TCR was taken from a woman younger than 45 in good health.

The CDR3 has the sequence CSAGTSGRALEQYF. In nucleotide form, the sequence is TGCAGTGCTGGGACTAGCGGGAGGGCCTTGGAGCAGTACTTC. The rearranged chain carries TRBV20-1 and TRBJ2-5; 16 junctional bases match TRBD2. Trimming removed 5 bases from V and 11 bases from J; the gene matches leave 8 bases unexplained. Per the germline V gene (reference sequence), DFQATT is the CDR1 and SNEGSKA is the CDR2. Taken from cysteine to phenylalanine, the CDR3 has 14 residues. Of the read, only the CDR3 DNA is kept; its 42 bases are in frame from base 1.